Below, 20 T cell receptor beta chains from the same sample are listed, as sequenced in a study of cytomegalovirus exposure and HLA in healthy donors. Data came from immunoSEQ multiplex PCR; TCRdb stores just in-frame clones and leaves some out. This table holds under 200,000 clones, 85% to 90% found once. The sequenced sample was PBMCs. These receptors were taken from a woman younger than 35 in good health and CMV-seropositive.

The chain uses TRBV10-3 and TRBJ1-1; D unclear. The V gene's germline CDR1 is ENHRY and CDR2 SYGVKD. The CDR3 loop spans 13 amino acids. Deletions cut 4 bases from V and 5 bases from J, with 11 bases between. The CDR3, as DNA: TGTGCCATCAGTGTGGCCACCAAGACTGAAGCTTTCTTT. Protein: CAISVATKTEAFF.

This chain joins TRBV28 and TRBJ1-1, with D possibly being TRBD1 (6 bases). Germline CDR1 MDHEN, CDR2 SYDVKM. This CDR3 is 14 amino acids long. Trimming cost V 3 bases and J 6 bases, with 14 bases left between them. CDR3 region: CASSLGQGFAEAFF. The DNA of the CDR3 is TGTGCCAGCAGTTTGGGCCAGGGGTTCGCTGAAGCTTTCTTT.

The CDR3 sequence is CASGPPSGSRVGEQYF. The CDR3 DNA reads TGTGCCAGCGGACCCCCTAGCGGGAGTAGGGTTGGCGAGCAGTACTTC. This sequence joins TRBV28 and TRBJ2-7; TRBD2 agrees at 10 bases. This CDR3 is 16 amino acids long. Germline-derived CDR1 and CDR2 are MDHEN and SYDVKM. Trimming removed 8 bases from V and 6 bases from J; junction bases left unmatched: 16.

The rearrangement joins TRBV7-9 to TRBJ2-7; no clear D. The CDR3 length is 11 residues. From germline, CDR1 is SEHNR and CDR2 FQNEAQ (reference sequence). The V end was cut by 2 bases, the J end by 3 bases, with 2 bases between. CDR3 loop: CASSLYYEQYF. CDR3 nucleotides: TGTGCCAGCAGCTTATACTACGAGCAGTACTTC.

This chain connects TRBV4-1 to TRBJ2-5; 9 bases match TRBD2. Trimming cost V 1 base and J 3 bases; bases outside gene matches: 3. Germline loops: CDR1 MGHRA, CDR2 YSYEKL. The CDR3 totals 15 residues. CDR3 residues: CASSQGPSGKETQYF. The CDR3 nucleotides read TGCGCCAGCAGCCAAGGTCCTAGCGGGAAAGAGACCCAGTACTTC.

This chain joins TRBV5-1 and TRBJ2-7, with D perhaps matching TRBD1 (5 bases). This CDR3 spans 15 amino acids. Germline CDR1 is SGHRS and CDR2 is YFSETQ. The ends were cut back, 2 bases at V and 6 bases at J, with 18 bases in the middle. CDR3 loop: CASSFLGHPGSEQYF. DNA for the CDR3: TGCGCCAGCAGCTTTCTGGGGCACCCCGGAAGCGAGCAGTACTTC.

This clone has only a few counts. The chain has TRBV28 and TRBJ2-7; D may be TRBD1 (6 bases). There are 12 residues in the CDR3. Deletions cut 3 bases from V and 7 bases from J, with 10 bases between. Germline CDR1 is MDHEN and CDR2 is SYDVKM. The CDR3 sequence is CASSLVGGEQYF. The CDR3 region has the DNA TGTGCCAGCAGTTTGGTAGGGGGAGAGCAGTACTTC.

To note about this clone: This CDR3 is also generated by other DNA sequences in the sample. DNA of the CDR3: TGCAGCGCTCGGGGGGGGCCAAGCTACGAGCAGTACTTC. Translating gives CSARGGPSYEQYF. The genes are TRBV29-1 and TRBJ2-7; 8 bases map to TRBD2. The V gene's germline CDR1 is SQVTM and CDR2 ANQGSEA. V shed 7 bases, J shed 3 bases, and the junction held 8 bases outside the gene matches. CDR3 length: 13 residues.

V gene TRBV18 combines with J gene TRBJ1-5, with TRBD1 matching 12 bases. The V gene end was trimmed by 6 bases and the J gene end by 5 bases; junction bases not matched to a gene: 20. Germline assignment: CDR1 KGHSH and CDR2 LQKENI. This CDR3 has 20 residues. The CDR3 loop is CASSPTPGQGAVAVHQPQHF. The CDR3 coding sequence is TGTGCCAGCTCGCCAACACCGGGACAGGGGGCGGTTGCGGTTCATCAGCCCCAGCATTTT.

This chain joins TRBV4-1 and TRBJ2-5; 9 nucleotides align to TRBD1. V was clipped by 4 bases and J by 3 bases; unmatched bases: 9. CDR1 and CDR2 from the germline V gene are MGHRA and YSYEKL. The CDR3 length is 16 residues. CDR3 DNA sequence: TGCGCCAGCAGCCCCCGTTCCCGGACAGGGGAAGAGACCCAGTACTTC. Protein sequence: CASSPRSRTGEETQYF.

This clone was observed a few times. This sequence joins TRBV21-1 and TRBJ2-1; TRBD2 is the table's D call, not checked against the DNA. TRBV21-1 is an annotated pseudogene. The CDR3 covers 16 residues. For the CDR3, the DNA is TGTGCCACACCTCAAGGGAAAAATAGCGCCTGGGTTGAACAGTTCTTC. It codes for CATPQGKNSAWVEQFF.

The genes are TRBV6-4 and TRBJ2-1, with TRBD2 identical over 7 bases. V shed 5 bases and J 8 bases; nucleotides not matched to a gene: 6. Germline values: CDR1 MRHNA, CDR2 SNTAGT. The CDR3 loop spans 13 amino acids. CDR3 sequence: CASSKTSEDEQFF. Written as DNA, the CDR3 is TGTGCCAGCAGTAAAACTAGCGAGGATGAGCAGTTCTTC.

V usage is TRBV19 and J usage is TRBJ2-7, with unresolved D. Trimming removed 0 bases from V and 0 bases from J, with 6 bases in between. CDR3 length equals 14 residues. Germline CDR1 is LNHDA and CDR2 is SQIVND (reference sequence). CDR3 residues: CASSIERGSYEQYF. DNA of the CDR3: TGTGCCAGTAGTATAGAACGCGGCTCCTACGAGCAGTACTTC.

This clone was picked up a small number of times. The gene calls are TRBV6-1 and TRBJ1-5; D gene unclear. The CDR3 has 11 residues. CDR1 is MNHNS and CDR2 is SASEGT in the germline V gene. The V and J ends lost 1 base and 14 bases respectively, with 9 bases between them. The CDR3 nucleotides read TGTGCCAGCAGTGAAGTTCACAACAAGCATTTT. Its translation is CASSEVHNKHF.

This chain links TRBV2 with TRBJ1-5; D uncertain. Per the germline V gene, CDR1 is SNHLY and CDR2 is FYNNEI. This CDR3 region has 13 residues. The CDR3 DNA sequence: TGTGCTTGCTCCCGGTCCTCCAATCAGCCCCAGCATTTT. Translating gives CACSRSSNQPQHF.

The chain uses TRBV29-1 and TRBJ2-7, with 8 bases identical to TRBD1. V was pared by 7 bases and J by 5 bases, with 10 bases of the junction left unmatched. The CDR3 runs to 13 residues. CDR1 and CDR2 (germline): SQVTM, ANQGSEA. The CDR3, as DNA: TGCAGCGGAGGACAGGGTCGAGTCCACGAGCAGTACTTC. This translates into CSGGQGRVHEQYF.

The CDR3 DNA sequence: TGTGCCAGCAGCACCCGACAGGACTACGAGCAGTACTTC. This codes for CASSTRQDYEQYF. This chain links TRBV21-1 with TRBJ2-7; TRBD1 reflects the table's D call only, with no check against the DNA. TRBV21-1 is classified as a pseudogene. CDR3 length: 13 amino acids.

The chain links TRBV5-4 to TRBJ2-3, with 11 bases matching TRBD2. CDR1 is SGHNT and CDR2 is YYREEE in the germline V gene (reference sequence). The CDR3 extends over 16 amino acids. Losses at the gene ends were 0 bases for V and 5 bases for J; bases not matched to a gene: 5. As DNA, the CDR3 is TGTGCCAGCAGCTTGGCAACCCTAGCGGGAGGAGATACGCAGTATTTT. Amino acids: CASSLATLAGGDTQYF.

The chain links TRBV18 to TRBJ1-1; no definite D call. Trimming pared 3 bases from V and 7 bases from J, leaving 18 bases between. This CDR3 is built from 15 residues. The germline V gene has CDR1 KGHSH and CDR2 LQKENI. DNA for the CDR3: TGTGCCAGCTCACCCCGGGTCGCGGCTGGAGGTGAAGCTTTCTTT. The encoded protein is CASSPRVAAGGEAFF.

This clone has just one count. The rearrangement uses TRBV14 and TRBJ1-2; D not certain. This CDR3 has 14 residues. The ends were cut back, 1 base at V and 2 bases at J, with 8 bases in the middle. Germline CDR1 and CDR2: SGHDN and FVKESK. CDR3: CASSQGLQNYGYTF. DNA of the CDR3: TGTGCCAGCAGCCAAGGGCTCCAGAACTATGGCTACACCTTC.